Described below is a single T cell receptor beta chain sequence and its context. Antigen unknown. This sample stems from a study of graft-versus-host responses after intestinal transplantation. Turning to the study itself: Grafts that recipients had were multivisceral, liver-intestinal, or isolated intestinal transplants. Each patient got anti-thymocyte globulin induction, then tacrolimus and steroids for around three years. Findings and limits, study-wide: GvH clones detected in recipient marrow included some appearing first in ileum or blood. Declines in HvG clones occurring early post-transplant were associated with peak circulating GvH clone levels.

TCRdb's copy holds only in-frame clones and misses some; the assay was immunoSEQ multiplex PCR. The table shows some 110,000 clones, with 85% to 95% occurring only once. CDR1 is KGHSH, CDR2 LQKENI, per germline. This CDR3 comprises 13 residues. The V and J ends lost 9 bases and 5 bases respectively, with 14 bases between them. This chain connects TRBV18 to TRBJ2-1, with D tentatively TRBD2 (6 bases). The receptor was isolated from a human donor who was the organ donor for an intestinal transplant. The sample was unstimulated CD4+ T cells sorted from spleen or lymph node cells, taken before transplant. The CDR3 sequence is CASLRGLNNEQFF. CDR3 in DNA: TGTGCCAGTTTACGCGGACTAAACAATGAGCAGTTCTTC.